This T cell receptor (beta chain) was retrieved from a study of T cells in Graves' hyperthyroidism and ophthalmopathy (dated by TCRdb to between 2019 and 2020). Some background on the complete study: Peripheral blood samples were taken at the time of initial diagnosis, prior to any treatment. TCR V-J signatures able to tell the groups apart were searched for in a discovery cohort of 90 to 100 patients, of whom more than 40 had Graves' ophthalmopathy and about 60 had stable Graves' hyperthyroidism. An independent validation cohort of some 18 hyperthyroidism patients and 17 patients who later progressed to ophthalmopathy tested prospective prediction of ophthalmopathy. The roughly 91 discovery patients were randomly split 7:3 into training and test sets. In addition, the study compared T-cell repertoires in thyroid tissue and in blood from about six Graves' hyperthyroidism patients. Following sampling, methimazole starting at 30 mg daily was given to hyperthyroidism patients, and high-dose intravenous methylprednisolone was given to ophthalmopathy patients. TCR Vbeta CDR3 sequencing of roughly 140 peripheral blood samples (over 40 ophthalmopathy, 70 to 85 hyperthyroidism and around 17 progressor patients) is reported in the paper.

Ends trimmed: V by 2 bases, J by 11 bases; bases unmatched to a gene: 6. The cysteine opens and the phenylalanine closes a CDR3 of 15 amino acids. Only CDR3 DNA is held: 45 bases, read in frame from base 1. CDR1 SGHNT and CDR2 YYREEE were looked up in the germline V gene (reference sequence). In the ophthalmopathy patients, disease was moderately to severely active, with a Clinical Activity Score of 3 or more, a NOSPECS grade of 4 or more, and a duration of less than 3 months. Exclusion was applied to patients with uncontrolled infections, other autoimmune diseases, pregnancy or lactation. Diagnoses relied on clinical symptoms, serum thyroxine and TRAb, thyroid ultrasound and orbital computed tomography. Ficoll-Paque density gradient centrifugation was used to isolate PBMCs from approximately 10 ml of fresh peripheral blood. Trizol reagent was used to extract total RNA, and RNA quality was then checked on an Agilent 2100 Bioanalyzer.

The TCR beta CDR3 regions were amplified from the RNA transcripts. A first-round RT-PCR of the TCR CDR3 used the HTBI primer set with the Qiagen OneStep RT-PCR kit. Libraries were constructed in a second round of multiplex PCR, after which size selection and purification were performed. Sequencing of the libraries was done on an Illumina HiSeq2000 using paired-end 100 bp reads. Under the source paper's analysis protocol: SOAPnuke was used to process the raw data, with reads discarded if the reads contained adapters or uncalled bases, had a mean Phred below 15, or lacked an exact constant-primer or identifier match. COPE v1.2.5 was used to merge high-quality paired reads, and clonotypes were defined as unique nucleotide sequences. MiTCR v1.1 was used to align clonotypes to the IMGT TRBV, TRBD and TRBJ reference segments. Only V-J combinations with frequency above 0.0001, covering roughly 99% of repertoires, were analysed. A TCS score was defined as the ratio of F50 (clonal expansion) to E x V (chaos), with BLOSUM62-based TCRdist applied between CDR3 peptides within each V-J. Welch's t-statistics and random forest reduced roughly 540 V-J features to 13, which were used in a naive Bayes classifier (R e1071). In TCRdb, the public reads were trimmed at Q25 with fastp and aligned with MiXCR, with productive beta chains retained. Each entry is one CDR3 protein sequence, shown with its most common DNA and genes. The V and J calls were determined by TCRdb, not by the authors. The sample includes hundreds of thousands of distinct CDR3 sequences, with about 13% observed a single time. The ten top clones hold 34% of the sample.

Broad study findings and their caveats: Sample size was not statistically predetermined, and blinding of investigators to group allocation was not performed. In validation, the model predicted progression to ophthalmopathy with roughly 70% sensitivity and approximately 74% specificity, a median of roughly seven months before onset. A model built on a 13 V-J signature distinguished ophthalmopathy from stable hyperthyroidism, reaching 87.88% sensitivity and approximately 83% specificity in cross-validation and 80%/75% in testing. Most expanded thyroid clonotypes (frequency above 0.001) were also found in blood, which suggests that blood repertoires may mirror thyroid immune responses.

This clonotype was seen a handful of times. What antigen it recognizes has not been identified. No clone much larger than this one lies a single base away; base qualities are absent. This TCR derives from a woman aged 40 to 55 with Graves' ophthalmopathy. Sequencing input: blood. The sequence links TRBV5-4 to TRBJ2-1; TRBD2 fits 14 bases in the junction. Here is the DNA: TGTGCCAGCAGCTTAACCGGGACTAGCGGGAGTAAGCAGTTCTTC. Its translation reads: CASSLTGTSGSKQFF.